Shown below are 17 T cell receptor beta chains from a single sample sequenced in a study of cytomegalovirus exposure and HLA in healthy donors. PCR involved 60 Vbeta and 13 Jbeta primers. TCRdb's table, derived via immunoSEQ multiplex PCR, lists solely in-frame clones and lacks some. The clone table shows roughly 190,000 clones, with the ten largest holding almost 6.5%. The specimen sequenced was PBMCs. These receptors were taken from a man younger than 45 in good health and CMV-seronegative.

The chain uses TRBV5-1 and TRBJ2-7, with D possibly being TRBD2 (5 bases). V was shortened by 4 bases and J by 0 bases, with 17 bases between the two germline ends. Germline CDR1 is SGHRS and CDR2 is YFSETQ. The CDR3 has 16 residues. This CDR3 is CASSPTISGNSYEQYF. CDR3 nucleotides: TGCGCCAGCAGCCCGACCATCTCGGGAAACTCCTACGAGCAGTACTTC.

The CDR3 protein is CASRQMGGQVNTEAFF. DNA of the CDR3: TGTGCCAGCAGACAGATGGGGGGACAGGTGAACACTGAAGCTTTCTTT. V and J are TRBV2 and TRBJ1-1; 8 bases are shared with TRBD1. This CDR3 contains 16 residues. Germline trimming cut 6 bases from V and 0 bases from J; bases unmatched to any gene: 9. Germline V gene lookup returns CDR1 SNHLY and CDR2 FYNNEI.

J is TRBJ1-2 and V is TRBV9; TRBD1 matches at 9 bases. The CDR3 covers 16 residues. The V segment lost 4 bases and the J segment 0 bases; nucleotides outside the gene matches: 7. Germline V gene sequence: CDR1 SGDLS, CDR2 YYNGEE. The CDR3 loop reads CASSSGQGATNYGYTF. The CDR3 coding sequence is TGTGCCAGCAGCTCGGGACAGGGCGCCACTAACTATGGCTACACCTTC.

The rearrangement links TRBV7-9 to TRBJ2-7; 7 nucleotides align to TRBD1. The germline V gene encodes CDR1 SEHNR and CDR2 FQNEAQ (reference sequence). The CDR3 sequence is 15 residues long. Trimming took 4 bases from V and 7 from J; bases not matched to a gene: 13. The CDR3 region is CASSWVDRTLGEQYF. The CDR3 DNA follows: TGTGCCAGCAGCTGGGTGGACAGGACTTTGGGGGAGCAGTACTTC.

J is TRBJ2-6 and V is TRBV2; D is unresolved. The CDR3 spans 14 residues. Trimming cost V 5 bases and J 0 bases, with 5 bases left between them. Germline V CDR1 and CDR2: SNHLY, FYNNEI. CDR3 sequence: CASSQHSGANVLTF. The CDR3, as DNA: TGTGCCAGCAGTCAACACTCTGGGGCCAACGTCCTGACTTTC.

V gene TRBV7-9 combines with J gene TRBJ1-1; 7 nucleotides agree with TRBD1. The CDR3 spans 16 residues. Germline V gene data show CDR1 as SEHNR and CDR2 as FQNEAQ (reference sequence). V trimming: 2 bases; J trimming: 1 base; junction bases outside the gene matches: 7. CDR3 amino acids: CASSLHTGTANTEAFF. DNA of the CDR3: TGTGCCAGCAGCTTACACACGGGGACAGCGAACACTGAAGCTTTCTTT.

CDR3 amino acids: CASSVWTGGNEKLFF. The CDR3 bases are TGTGCCAGTAGTGTGTGGACAGGGGGTAATGAAAAACTGTTTTTT. The genes are TRBV19 and TRBJ1-4; TRBD1 aligns across 10 bases. From germline, CDR1 is LNHDA and CDR2 SQIVND (reference sequence). The J segment lost 4 bases and the V segment lost 5 bases, leaving 4 bases of the junction unmatched. The CDR3 is made up of 15 amino acids.

This chain links TRBV6-6 with TRBJ2-7; 8 bases are a match to TRBD1. CDR3 size: 14 residues. Germline CDR1 and CDR2: MNHNY and SVGAGI (reference sequence). V lost 5 bases and J lost 4; bases outside the gene matches: 7. The CDR3 sequence is CASSAPGQGYEQYF. CDR3 nucleotide sequence: TGTGCCAGCAGTGCTCCCGGACAGGGTTACGAGCAGTACTTC.

This chain links TRBV9 with TRBJ2-7, with 8 positions matching TRBD1. The CDR3 extends over 15 amino acids. In germline, CDR1 is SGDLS, CDR2 YYNGEE. V lost 2 bases, J lost 2 bases, and 6 bases stayed unmatched. The CDR3 region has the DNA TGTGCCAGCAGCGTGGGGACAGGCTTAGCCTACGAGCAGTACTTC. Amino acids: CASSVGTGLAYEQYF.

This chain uses TRBV6-6 with TRBJ1-4; 8 positions agree with TRBD1. Germline CDR1 is MNHNY and CDR2 is SVGAGI (reference sequence). V gave up 2 bases and J gave up 6 bases; unmatched junction bases: 2. The CDR3 length is 14 residues. The CDR3 region is CASSYRQGYEKLFF. The CDR3 DNA reads as TGTGCCAGCAGTTACAGACAGGGGTATGAAAAACTGTTTTTT.

V is TRBV5-1 and J is TRBJ2-7; 7 positions match TRBD2. With 4 bases clipped from V and 3 bases from J, the junction kept 13 bases outside the gene matches. Germline CDR1 reads SGHRS; CDR2 reads YFSETQ. This CDR3 has 16 amino acids. CDR3 region: CASSVAGDTTYYEQYF. CDR3 DNA: TGCGCCAGCAGCGTTGCGGGGGATACTACTTACTACGAGCAGTACTTC. Variable domain in full (rest from reference TRBV5-1 and TRBJ2-7): KAGVTQTPRYLIKTRGQQVTLSCSPISGHRSVSWYQQTPGQGLQFLFEYFSETQRNKGNFPGRFSGRQFSNSRSEMNVSTLELGDSALYLCASSVAGDTTYYEQYFGPGTRLTVT.

CDR3: CSVPGAGESTEAFF. CDR3 sequence (DNA): TGCAGCGTGCCAGGGGCGGGAGAGTCCACTGAAGCTTTCTTT. The chain links TRBV29-1 to TRBJ1-1, with a possible D match to TRBD1 (6 bases). Trimming pared 6 bases from V and 4 bases from J, leaving 18 bases between. CDR1 and CDR2 (germline): SQVTM, ANQGSEA. CDR3 length equals 14 residues.

The chain is built from TRBV5-1 and TRBJ2-3, with 10 positions matching TRBD2. With V trimmed by 3 bases and J by 2 bases, 6 bases remained unmatched. CDR3 length: 16 amino acids. Germline CDR1 SGHRS, CDR2 YFSETQ. The CDR3 DNA follows: TGCGCCAGCAGCTCTTCTAGCGGGGGTTTCACAGATACGCAGTATTTT. As protein: CASSSSSGGFTDTQYF.

The rearrangement links TRBV4-1 to TRBJ1-1; the D is unclear. Germline V gene data show CDR1 as MGHRA and CDR2 as YSYEKL. The CDR3 has 14 amino acids. Trimming pared 1 base from V and 7 bases from J, leaving 13 bases between. CDR3 nucleotides: TGCGCCAGCAGCCAAGTCAACAGACGCAGTGAAGCTTTCTTT. This translates into CASSQVNRRSEAFF.

The genes are TRBV28 and TRBJ2-7; 11 nucleotides line up with TRBD1. The CDR3 totals 14 residues. Per germline, CDR1 MDHEN and CDR2 SYDVKM. With 7 bases clipped from V and 4 bases from J, the junction kept 6 bases outside the gene matches. CDR3 loop: CASISGQGAYEQYF. CDR3 bases: TGTGCCAGCATCAGTGGACAGGGGGCTTACGAGCAGTACTTC.

The chain combines TRBV19 with TRBJ1-2, with 7 bases that match TRBD1. This CDR3 is built from 11 residues. Germline-derived CDR1 and CDR2 are LNHDA and SQIVND (reference sequence). This CDR3 is CAAGGHYGYTF. For the CDR3, the DNA is TGTGCGGCAGGGGGGCACTATGGCTACACCTTC.

The chain recombines TRBV7-2 with TRBJ2-7, with D possibly TRBD1 on 5 matching bases. The V and J ends lost 5 bases and 3 bases respectively, with 14 bases between them. The germline V gene has CDR1 SGHTA and CDR2 FQGNSA. CDR3 length: 14 residues. The CDR3 bases are TGTGCCAGCAGCAGGGGCCTGGTCGGCTACGAGCAGTACTTC. Translation: CASSRGLVGYEQYF.